What follows are 12 T cell receptor beta chains derived from one specimen sequenced in a study of patients and donors after allogeneic stem cell transplantation (dated by TCRdb to 2020 to 2022). Receptor amplification or capture employed RT-PCR. These reads were obtained on a NextSeq 550. The raw public data were reprocessed by TCRdb itself: fastp quality trimming at Q25, MiXCR clonotype calling, in-frame beta chains only. Rows are unified per CDR3 protein, each entry keeping the most common DNA and genes. The sample records about 210,000 distinct CDR3 sequences, about 37% of which are singletons. The ten largest clones represent approximately 10% of the sample. Sequenced material: blood, either unsorted or a sorted T cell fraction (not recorded which). The receptors derive from a human donor who was either an allogeneic HSCT recipient or a stem cell or donor lymphocyte infusion donor (not recorded which). It is not recorded whose cells these are; they may come from a transplant donor.

This clonotype was observed a handful of times. The chain joins TRBV4-1 to TRBJ1-1, with TRBD1 matching 9 bases. V lost 5 bases to trimming and J lost 5 bases; unmatched junction nucleotides: 6. The CDR3 loop spans 14 amino acids. CDR1 MGHRA and CDR2 YSYEKL come from the germline V gene. This CDR3 is CASSETGGGTEAFF. CDR3 sequence (DNA): TGCGCCAGCAGCGAGACAGGGGGTGGAACTGAAGCTTTCTTT.

The genes are TRBV5-1 and TRBJ2-1; D possibly corresponds to TRBD2 (6 bases). Germline CDR1 SGHRS, CDR2 YFSETQ. This CDR3 is 15 amino acids long. V was pared by 0 bases and J by 4 bases, with 11 bases between. The DNA of the CDR3 is TGCGCCAGCAGCTTGGTAGCGGCCCCTTACAATGAGCAGTTCTTC. This encodes CASSLVAAPYNEQFF.

This clonotype was counted between two and nine times. The V and J genes are TRBV4-2 and TRBJ2-3; perhaps TRBD2 as D (6 bases). The germline V gene encodes CDR1 LGHNA and CDR2 YNFKEQ. V was clipped by 0 bases and J by 0 bases, with 10 bases between them. The CDR3 extends over 16 amino acids. The CDR3 bases are TGTGCCAGCAGCCAAGAAGGCGGGATCAGCACAGATACGCAGTATTTT. Translating it yields CASSQEGGISTDTQYF.

This chain links TRBV27 with TRBJ1-1, with 7 positions matching TRBD1. The CDR3 has 15 residues. Trimming removed 4 bases from V and 5 bases from J; junction bases left unmatched: 10. Germline V CDR1 and CDR2: MNHEY, SMNVEV (reference sequence). The CDR3 loop reads CASSSSVYRGTEAFF. Written as DNA, the CDR3 is TGTGCCAGCAGTTCCTCAGTTTACAGGGGAACTGAAGCTTTCTTT.

The sample holds a few counts of this clonotype. J is TRBJ1-2 and V is TRBV6-6, with no clear D. V was pared by 5 bases and J by 2 bases, with 9 bases between. There are 13 residues in the CDR3. Germline loops: CDR1 MNHNY, CDR2 SVGAGI (reference sequence). In DNA, the CDR3 is TGTGCCAGCAGTCCGACGGTGAACTATGGCTACACCTTC. This translates into CASSPTVNYGYTF.

V gene TRBV20-1 combines with J gene TRBJ2-7; 8 bases are a match to TRBD2. Germline V CDR1 and CDR2: DFQATT, SNEGSKA (reference sequence). The length of the CDR3 is 12 residues. The junction had 4 bases not matched to a gene; V was cut back by 7 bases and J by 2 bases. The chain's CDR3 is CSGPGLAYEQYF. The CDR3 coding sequence is TGCAGTGGGCCGGGACTAGCCTACGAGCAGTACTTC.

V gene TRBV5-8 combines with J gene TRBJ1-6, with TRBD1 as a possible D gene (6 bases). Looked up from germline, CDR1 is SGHTS and CDR2 is YDEGEE. With 3 bases removed from V and 10 bases from J, the gap between germline ends came to 17 bases. The CDR3 runs 15 residues. CDR3 loop: CASSSRGGMISPLHF. In DNA, the CDR3 is TGTGCCAGCAGCTCCCGAGGGGGGATGATCTCACCCCTCCACTTT.

This rearrangement joins TRBV28 to TRBJ2-2, with D possibly being TRBD1 or TRBD2 (5 bases each). This CDR3 is built from 17 residues. Trimming cost V 6 bases and J 2 bases, with 19 bases left between them. Germline CDR1 and CDR2: MDHEN and SYDVKM. In nucleotides, the CDR3 is TGTGCCAGCAGGTCCCACCTCAGGGACGGCAACACCGGGGAGCTGTTTTTT. This sequence encodes CASRSHLRDGNTGELFF.

The chain uses TRBV12-3 or TRBV12-4 and TRBJ2-2; 8 positions match TRBD2. The CDR3 is 17 amino acids. V lost 6 bases and J lost 3; bases outside the gene matches: 12. The CDR3 bases are TGTGCCAGCAGGCCTGGCGGGGGGCCCAGTTACACCGGGGAGCTGTTTTTT. Its protein is CASRPGGGPSYTGELFF.

The sample holds a few counts of this clonotype. The chain combines TRBV4-3 with TRBJ2-3, with D possibly TRBD2 on 6 matching bases. Per the germline V gene, CDR1 is LGHNA and CDR2 is YSLEER. Trimming left V 1 base short and J 0 bases short, with 8 bases between. The CDR3 consists of 15 residues. CDR3 region: CASSQVAASTDTQYF. CDR3 DNA sequence: TGCGCCAGCAGCCAAGTAGCGGCTAGCACAGATACGCAGTATTTT.

This clonotype occurred a few times. This chain uses TRBV7-2 with TRBJ1-5, with TRBD1 identical over 10 bases. V shed 5 bases and J 7 bases; nucleotides not matched to a gene: 5. The germline CDR1 and CDR2 sequences are SGHTA and FQGNSA. The CDR3 is 14 amino acids. The CDR3 sequence is CASSRDRGGQPQHF. The CDR3 nucleotides are TGTGCCAGCAGCCGGGACAGGGGTGGGCAGCCCCAGCATTTT.

This clonotype was counted only a few times. J is TRBJ2-7 and V is TRBV12-3 or TRBV12-4; a weak D match, TRBD1 (5 bases). V lost 3 bases to trimming and J lost 6 bases, with 12 bases between them. CDR3 length equals 13 residues. The CDR3 DNA reads TGTGCCAGCAGTTTTAACAGGCTTGGCGAGCAGTACTTC. Protein product: CASSFNRLGEQYF.